The rows below give T cell receptor beta chains drawn from one sample of a study of T cell responses to AZD1222 COVID-19 vaccine. TCRdb's copy holds only in-frame clones and misses some; the assay was immunoSEQ multiplex PCR. Of 190,000 or so clones in the sample, around nine tenths were seen once. The material was peripheral blood, obtained 28 days after the second AZD1222 dose. The receptors stem from an adult who received the AZD1222 COVID-19 vaccine. Both conserved end residues are part of each CDR3.

V gene: TRBV18; J gene: TRBJ1-4; CDR3 protein: CASSISGTGGEKLFF
V gene: TRBV4-3; J gene: TRBJ1-2; CDR3 protein: CASSQVRGGPAGYTF
V gene: TRBV6-5; J gene: TRBJ1-1; CDR3 protein: CASSLSARRDEAFF
V gene: TRBV5-4; J gene: TRBJ1-1; CDR3 protein: CASSLAQGVNTEAFF
V gene: TRBV11-2; J gene: TRBJ2-1; CDR3 protein: CASSQTSGRAYEQFF
V gene: TRBV19; J gene: TRBJ2-2; CDR3 protein: CASSQLAGGIGELFF
V gene: TRBV4-1; J gene: TRBJ2-1; CDR3 protein: CASSQVFAGAYEQFF
V gene: TRBV19; J gene: TRBJ1-2; CDR3 protein: CASTPTGEGGYTF
V gene: TRBV7-8; J gene: TRBJ2-7; CDR3 protein: CASSLDRGGEQYF
V gene: TRBV24-1; J gene: TRBJ2-4; CDR3 protein: CATSDTRATAKNIQYF
V gene: TRBV7-2; J gene: TRBJ2-3; CDR3 protein: CASSPRLAGDTDTQYF
V gene: TRBV5-4; J gene: TRBJ2-7; CDR3 protein: CASSRGGTGQTYEQYF
V gene: TRBV5-1; J gene: TRBJ1-1; CDR3 protein: CASTRDTLNTEAFF